This T cell receptor beta chain came from a study of blood T cell repertoires in COVID-19. About the research overall: T cells, B-cell-depleted T cells, or PBMCs supplied cDNA or gDNA.

The length of the CDR3 is 15 residues. The germline V gene encodes CDR1 SGHDT and CDR2 YYEEEE. With 4 bases removed from V and 0 bases from J, the gap between germline ends came to 13 bases. Repertoires were generated with immunoSEQ multiplex PCR, while TCRdb's copy carries only in-frame clones and drops some. The sample includes around 150,000 clones, 92% of them seen just once. The Seattle site enrolled patients during active infection and followed them longitudinally. The sample comprised peripheral blood. This sequence was found in a man aged 30 to 39 with COVID-19, enrolled during active disease. The J gene is TRBJ1-1, the V gene TRBV5-6, with D hard to call. The CDR3 loop reads CASSPVAEMNTEAFF. CDR3 coding DNA: TGTGCCAGCAGCCCGGTAGCGGAGATGAACACTGAAGCTTTCTTT.